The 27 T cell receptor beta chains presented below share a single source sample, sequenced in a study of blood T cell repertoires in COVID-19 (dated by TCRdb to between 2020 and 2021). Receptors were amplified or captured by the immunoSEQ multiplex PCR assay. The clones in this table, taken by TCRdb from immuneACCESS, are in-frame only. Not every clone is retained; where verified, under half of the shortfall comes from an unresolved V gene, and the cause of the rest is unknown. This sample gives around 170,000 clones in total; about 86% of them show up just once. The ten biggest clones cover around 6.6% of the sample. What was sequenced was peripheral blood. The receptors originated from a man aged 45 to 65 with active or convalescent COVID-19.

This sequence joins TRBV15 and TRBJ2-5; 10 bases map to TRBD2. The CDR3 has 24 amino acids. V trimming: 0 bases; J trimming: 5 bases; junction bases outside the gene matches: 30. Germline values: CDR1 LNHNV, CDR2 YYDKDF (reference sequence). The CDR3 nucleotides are TGTGCCACCAGCAGAGATCTCACTCGGTCGTTCGGCCCGGATCTAGCGGGGGTGGGGGAGACCCAGTACTTC. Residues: CATSRDLTRSFGPDLAGVGETQYF.

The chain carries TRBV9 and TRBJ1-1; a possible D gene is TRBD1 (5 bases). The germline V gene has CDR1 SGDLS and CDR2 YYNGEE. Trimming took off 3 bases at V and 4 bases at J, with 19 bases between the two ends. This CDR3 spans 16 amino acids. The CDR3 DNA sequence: TGTGCCAGCAGCGGGGGGGACGGGTCCTTAGGCACTGAAGCTTTCTTT. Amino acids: CASSGGDGSLGTEAFF.

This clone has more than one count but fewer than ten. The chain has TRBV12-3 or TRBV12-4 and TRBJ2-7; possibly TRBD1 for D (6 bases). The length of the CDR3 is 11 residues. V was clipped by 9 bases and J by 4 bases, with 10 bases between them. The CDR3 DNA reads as TGTGCCAGTCGAGGGGGATACGAGCAGTACTTC. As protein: CASRGGYEQYF.

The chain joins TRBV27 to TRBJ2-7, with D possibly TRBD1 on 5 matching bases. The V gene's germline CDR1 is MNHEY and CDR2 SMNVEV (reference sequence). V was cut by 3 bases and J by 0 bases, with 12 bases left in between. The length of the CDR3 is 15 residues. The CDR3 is CASSFFSGHSYEQYF. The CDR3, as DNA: TGTGCCAGCAGTTTTTTCTCTGGACACTCCTACGAGCAGTACTTC.

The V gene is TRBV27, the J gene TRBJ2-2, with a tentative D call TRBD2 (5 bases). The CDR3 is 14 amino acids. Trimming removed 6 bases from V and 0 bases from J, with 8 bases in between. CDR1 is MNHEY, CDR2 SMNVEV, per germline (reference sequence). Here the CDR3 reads CASRGRPNTGELFF. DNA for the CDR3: TGTGCCAGCAGGGGGAGACCGAACACCGGGGAGCTGTTTTTT.

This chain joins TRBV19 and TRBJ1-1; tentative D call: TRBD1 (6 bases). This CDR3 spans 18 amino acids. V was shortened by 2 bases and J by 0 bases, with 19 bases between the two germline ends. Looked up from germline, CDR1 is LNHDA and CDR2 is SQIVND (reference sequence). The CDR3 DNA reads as TGTGCCAGTAGTATAAATTTGGGGACATCTGTATTGAACACTGAAGCTTTCTTT. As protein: CASSINLGTSVLNTEAFF.

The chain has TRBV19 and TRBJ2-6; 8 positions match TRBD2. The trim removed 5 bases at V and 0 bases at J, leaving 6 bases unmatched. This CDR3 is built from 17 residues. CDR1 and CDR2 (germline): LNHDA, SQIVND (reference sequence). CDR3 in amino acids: CASSPSGYGSGANVLTF. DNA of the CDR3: TGTGCCAGTAGTCCTAGCGGGTATGGCTCTGGGGCCAACGTCCTGACTTTC.

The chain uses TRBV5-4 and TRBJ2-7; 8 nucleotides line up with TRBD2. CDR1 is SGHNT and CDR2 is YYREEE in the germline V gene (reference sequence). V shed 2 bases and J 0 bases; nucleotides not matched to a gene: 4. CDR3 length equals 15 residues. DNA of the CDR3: TGTGCCAGCAGCTTAGCGGGAGTGAACTCCTACGAGCAGTACTTC. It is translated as CASSLAGVNSYEQYF.

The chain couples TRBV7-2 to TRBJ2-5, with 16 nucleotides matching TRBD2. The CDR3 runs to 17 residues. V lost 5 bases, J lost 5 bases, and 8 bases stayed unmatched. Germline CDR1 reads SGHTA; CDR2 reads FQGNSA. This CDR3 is CASSVGLAGGPRETQYF. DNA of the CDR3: TGTGCCAGCAGCGTGGGACTAGCGGGAGGGCCGCGGGAGACCCAGTACTTC.

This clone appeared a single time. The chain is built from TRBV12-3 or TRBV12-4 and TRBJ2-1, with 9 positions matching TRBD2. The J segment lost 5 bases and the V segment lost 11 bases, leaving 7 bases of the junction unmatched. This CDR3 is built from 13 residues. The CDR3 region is CALGLAGNNEQFF. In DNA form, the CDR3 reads TGTGCCCTAGGGCTAGCGGGAAACAATGAGCAGTTCTTC.

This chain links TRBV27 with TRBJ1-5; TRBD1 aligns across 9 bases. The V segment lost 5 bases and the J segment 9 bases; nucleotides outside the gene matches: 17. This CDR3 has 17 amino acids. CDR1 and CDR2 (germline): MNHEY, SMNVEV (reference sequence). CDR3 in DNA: TGTGCCAGCAGTCCACCGAGGGACAGGGAGTTTTTTTGGCCCCAGCATTTT. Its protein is CASSPPRDREFFWPQHF.

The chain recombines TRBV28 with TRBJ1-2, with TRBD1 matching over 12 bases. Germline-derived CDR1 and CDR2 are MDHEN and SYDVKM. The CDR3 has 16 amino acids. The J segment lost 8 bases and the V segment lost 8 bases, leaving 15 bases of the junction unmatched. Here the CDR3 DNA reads TGTGCCAGCGTTTCGATATGGGGACAGGGGGCAAGGGGCTACACCTTC. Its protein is CASVSIWGQGARGYTF.

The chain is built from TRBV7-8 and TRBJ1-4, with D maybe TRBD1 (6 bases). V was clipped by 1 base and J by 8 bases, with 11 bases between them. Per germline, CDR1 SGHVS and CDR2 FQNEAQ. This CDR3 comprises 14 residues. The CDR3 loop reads CASSLEAQGEKLFF. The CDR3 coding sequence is TGTGCCAGCAGCTTAGAGGCACAGGGAGAAAAACTGTTTTTT.

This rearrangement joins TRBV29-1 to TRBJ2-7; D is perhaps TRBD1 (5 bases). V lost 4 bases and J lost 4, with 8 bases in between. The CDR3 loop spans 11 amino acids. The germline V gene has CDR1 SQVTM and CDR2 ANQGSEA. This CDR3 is CSVVRAYEQYF. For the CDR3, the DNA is TGCAGCGTTGTCAGGGCTTACGAGCAGTACTTC.

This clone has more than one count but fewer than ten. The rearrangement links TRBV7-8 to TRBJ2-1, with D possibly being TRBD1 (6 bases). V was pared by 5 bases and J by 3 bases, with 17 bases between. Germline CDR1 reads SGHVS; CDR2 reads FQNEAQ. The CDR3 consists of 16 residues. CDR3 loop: CASSPNRQVIYNEQFF. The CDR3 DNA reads TGTGCCAGCAGCCCCAATCGACAGGTGATCTACAATGAGCAGTTCTTC.

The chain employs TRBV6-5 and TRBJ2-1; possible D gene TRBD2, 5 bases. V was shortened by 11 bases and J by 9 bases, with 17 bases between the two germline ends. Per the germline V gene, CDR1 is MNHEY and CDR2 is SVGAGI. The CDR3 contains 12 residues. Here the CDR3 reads CAVNAGRTEQFF. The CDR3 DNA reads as TGTGCCGTAAATGCGGGTCGGACTGAGCAGTTCTTC.

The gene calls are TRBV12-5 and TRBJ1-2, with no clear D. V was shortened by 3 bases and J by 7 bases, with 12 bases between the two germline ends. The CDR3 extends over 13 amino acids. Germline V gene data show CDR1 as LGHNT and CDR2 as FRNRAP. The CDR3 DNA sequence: TGTGCTAGTGGTTTACTCGCCCGTAGTGGCTACACCTTC. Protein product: CASGLLARSGYTF.

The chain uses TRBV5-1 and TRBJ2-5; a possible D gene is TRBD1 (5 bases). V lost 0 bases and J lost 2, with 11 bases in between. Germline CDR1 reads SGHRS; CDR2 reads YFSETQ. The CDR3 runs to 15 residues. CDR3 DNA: TGCGCCAGCAGCTTGGCATTAGGACAACAAGAGACCCAGTACTTC. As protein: CASSLALGQQETQYF.

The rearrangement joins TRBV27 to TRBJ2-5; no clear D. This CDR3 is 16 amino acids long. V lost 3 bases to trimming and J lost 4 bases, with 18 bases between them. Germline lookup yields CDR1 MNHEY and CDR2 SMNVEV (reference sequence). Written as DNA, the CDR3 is TGTGCCAGCAGTTTTAATTTTGGAGTGAAGATAGAGACCCAGTACTTC. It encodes CASSFNFGVKIETQYF.

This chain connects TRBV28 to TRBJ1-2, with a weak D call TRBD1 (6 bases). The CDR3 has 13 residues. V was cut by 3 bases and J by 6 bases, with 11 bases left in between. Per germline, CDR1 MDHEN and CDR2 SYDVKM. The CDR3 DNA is TGTGCCAGCAGTTTTCAGGGGCGCGATGGCTACACCTTC. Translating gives CASSFQGRDGYTF.

In nucleotides, the CDR3 is TGTGCCAGCAGCCTAGTGGCCACCGGGGAGCTGTTTTTT. Translation gives CASSLVATGELFF. The chain has TRBV9 and TRBJ2-2; D remains ambiguous. CDR3 length: 13 amino acids. V was cut by 4 bases and J by 4 bases, with 8 bases left in between. Germline loops: CDR1 SGDLS, CDR2 YYNGEE. The variable domain in full, with the rest retrieved from reference TRBV9 and TRBJ2-2, is DSGVTQTPKHLITATGQRVTLRCSPRSGDLSVYWYQQSLDQGLQFLIQYYNGEERAKGNILERFSAQQFPDLHSELNLSSLELGDSALYFCASSLVATGELFFGEGSRLTVL.

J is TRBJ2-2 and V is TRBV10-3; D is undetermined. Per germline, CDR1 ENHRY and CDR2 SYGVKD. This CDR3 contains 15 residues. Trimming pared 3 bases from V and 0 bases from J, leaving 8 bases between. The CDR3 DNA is TGTGCCATCAGTGATCGGCAGGCGAACACCGGGGAGCTGTTTTTT. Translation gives CAISDRQANTGELFF.

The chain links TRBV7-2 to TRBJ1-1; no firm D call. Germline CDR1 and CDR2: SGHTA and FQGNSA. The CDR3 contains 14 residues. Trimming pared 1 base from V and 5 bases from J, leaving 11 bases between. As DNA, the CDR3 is TGTGCCAGCAGCTTAGTTCTGGGGAGTACTGAAGCTTTCTTT. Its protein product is CASSLVLGSTEAFF.

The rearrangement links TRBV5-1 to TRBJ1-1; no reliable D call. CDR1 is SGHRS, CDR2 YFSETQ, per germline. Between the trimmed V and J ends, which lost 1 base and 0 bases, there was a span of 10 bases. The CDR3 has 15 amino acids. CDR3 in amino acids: CASSLSAELNTEAFF. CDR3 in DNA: TGCGCCAGCAGCTTGTCGGCGGAATTGAACACTGAAGCTTTCTTT.

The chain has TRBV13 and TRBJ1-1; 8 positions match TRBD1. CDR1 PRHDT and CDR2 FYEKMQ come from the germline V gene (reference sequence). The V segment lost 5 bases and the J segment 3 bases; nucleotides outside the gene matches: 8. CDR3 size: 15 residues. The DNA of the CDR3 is TGTGCCAGCAGCCCCCAGGGGGCGCTGGACACTGAAGCTTTCTTT. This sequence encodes CASSPQGALDTEAFF.

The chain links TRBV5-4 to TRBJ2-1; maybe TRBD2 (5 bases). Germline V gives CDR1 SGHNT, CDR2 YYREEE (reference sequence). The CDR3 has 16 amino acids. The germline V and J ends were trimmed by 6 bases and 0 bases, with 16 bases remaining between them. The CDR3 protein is CASNLEGGGSYNEQFF. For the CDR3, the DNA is TGTGCCAGCAACCTAGAGGGCGGAGGCTCCTACAATGAGCAGTTCTTC.

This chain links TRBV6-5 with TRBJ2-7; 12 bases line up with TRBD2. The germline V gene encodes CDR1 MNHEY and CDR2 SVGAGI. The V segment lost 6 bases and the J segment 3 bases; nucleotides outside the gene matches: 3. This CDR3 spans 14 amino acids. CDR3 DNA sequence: TGTGCCAGCAGCCCGACTAGCGGGAGCTACGAGCAGTACTTC. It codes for CASSPTSGSYEQYF.